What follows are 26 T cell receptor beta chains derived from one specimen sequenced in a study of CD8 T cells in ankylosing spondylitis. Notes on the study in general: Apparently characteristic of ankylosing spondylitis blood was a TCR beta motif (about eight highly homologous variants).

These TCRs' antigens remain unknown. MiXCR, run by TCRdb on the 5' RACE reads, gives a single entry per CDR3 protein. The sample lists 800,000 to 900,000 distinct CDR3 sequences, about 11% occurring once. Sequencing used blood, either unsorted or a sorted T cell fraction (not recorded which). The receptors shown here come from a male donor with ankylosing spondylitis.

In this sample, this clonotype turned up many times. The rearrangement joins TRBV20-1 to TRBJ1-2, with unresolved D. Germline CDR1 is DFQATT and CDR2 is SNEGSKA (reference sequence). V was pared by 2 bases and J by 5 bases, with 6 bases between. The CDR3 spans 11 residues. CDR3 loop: CSARQTYGYTF. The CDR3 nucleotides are TGCAGTGCTAGACAGACATATGGCTACACCTTC.

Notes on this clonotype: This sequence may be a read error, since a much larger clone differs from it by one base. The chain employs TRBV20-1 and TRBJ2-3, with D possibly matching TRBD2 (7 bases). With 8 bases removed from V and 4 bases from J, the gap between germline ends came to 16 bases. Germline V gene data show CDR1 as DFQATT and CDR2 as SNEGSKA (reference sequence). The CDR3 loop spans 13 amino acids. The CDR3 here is CSPGGRPADTQYF. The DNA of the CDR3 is TGCAGTCCCGGGGGGCGTCCGGCAGATACGCAGTATTTT.

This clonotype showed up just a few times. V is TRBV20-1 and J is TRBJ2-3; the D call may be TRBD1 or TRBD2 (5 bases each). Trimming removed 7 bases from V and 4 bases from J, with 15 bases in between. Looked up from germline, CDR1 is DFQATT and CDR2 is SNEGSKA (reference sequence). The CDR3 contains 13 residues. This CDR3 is CSVPGRGADTQYF. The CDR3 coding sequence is TGCAGTGTTCCGGGGAGAGGGGCAGATACGCAGTATTTT.

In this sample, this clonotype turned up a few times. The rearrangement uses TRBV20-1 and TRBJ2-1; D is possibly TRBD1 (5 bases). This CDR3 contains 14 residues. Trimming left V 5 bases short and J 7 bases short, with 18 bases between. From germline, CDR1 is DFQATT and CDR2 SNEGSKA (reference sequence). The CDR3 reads CSAERRGAWNEQFF. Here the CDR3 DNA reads TGCAGTGCTGAGAGAAGGGGCGCGTGGAATGAGCAGTTCTTC.

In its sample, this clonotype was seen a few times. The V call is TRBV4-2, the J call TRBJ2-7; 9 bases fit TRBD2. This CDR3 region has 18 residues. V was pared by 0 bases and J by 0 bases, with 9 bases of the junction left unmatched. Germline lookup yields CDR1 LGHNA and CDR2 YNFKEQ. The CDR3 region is CASSQERLAELSSYEQYF. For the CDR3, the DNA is TGTGCCAGCAGCCAAGAGAGACTAGCGGAGTTGAGCTCCTACGAGCAGTACTTC.

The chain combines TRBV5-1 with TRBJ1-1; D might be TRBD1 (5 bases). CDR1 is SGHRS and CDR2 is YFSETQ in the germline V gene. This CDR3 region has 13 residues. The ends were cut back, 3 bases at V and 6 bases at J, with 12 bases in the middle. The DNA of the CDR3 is TGCGCCAGCAGCTCTGGGGGGAGCCCTGAAGCTTTCTTT. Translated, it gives CASSSGGSPEAFF.

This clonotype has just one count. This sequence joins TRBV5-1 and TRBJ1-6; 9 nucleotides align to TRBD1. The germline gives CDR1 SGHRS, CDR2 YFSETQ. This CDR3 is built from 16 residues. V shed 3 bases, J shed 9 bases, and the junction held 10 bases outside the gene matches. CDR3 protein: CASSSPSGQGVSPLHF. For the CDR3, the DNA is TGCGCCAGCAGCTCACCTTCGGGACAGGGAGTTTCACCCCTCCACTTT.

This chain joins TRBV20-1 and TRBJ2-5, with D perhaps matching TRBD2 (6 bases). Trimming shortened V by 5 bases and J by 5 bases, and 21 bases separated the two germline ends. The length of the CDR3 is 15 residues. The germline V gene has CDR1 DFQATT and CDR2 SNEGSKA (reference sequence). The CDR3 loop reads CSAQFSGVLWETQYF. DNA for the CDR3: TGCAGTGCTCAATTCTCGGGGGTCCTTTGGGAGACCCAGTACTTC.

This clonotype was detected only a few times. The DNA for the CDR3 is TGTGCCAGCTCACCGTCGGCGATTTCCTACGAGCAGTACTTC. It is translated as CASSPSAISYEQYF. V usage is TRBV18 and J usage is TRBJ2-7; the D is unclear. Germline CDR1 and CDR2: KGHSH and LQKENI. The CDR3 runs 14 residues. V lost 3 bases and J 1 base, leaving 10 bases between the germline ends. The full variable domain, with the rest looked up from reference TRBV18 and TRBJ2-7, is NAGVMQNPRHLVRRRGQEARLRCSPMKGHSHVYWYRQLPEEGLKFMVYLQKENIIDESGMPKERFSAEFPKEGPSILRIQQVVRGDSAAYFCASSPSAISYEQYFGPGTRLTVT.

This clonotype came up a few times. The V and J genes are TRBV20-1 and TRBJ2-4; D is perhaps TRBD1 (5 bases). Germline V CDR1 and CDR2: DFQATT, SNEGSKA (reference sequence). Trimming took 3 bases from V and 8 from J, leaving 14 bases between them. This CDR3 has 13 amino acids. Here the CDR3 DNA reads TGCAGTGCTAGGAAGCAGGGTGTCCACATTCAGTACTTC. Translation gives CSARKQGVHIQYF.

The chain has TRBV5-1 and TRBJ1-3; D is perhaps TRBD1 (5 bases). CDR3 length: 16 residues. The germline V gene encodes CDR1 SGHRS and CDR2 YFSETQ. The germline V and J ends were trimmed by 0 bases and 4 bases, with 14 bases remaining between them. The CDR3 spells CASSLVSSTAGNTIYF. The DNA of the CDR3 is TGCGCCAGCAGCTTGGTGTCTTCGACAGCCGGAAACACCATATATTTT.

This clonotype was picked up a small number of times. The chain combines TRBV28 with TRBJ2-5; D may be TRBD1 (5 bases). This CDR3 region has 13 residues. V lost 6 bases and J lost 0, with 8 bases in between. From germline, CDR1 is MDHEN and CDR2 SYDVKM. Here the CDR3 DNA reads TGTGCCAGCAGAAGACAGAACCAAGAGACCCAGTACTTC. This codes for CASRRQNQETQYF.

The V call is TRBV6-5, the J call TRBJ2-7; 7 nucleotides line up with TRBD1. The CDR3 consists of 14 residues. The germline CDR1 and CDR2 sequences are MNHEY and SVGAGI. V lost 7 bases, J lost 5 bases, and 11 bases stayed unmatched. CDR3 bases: TGTGCCAGCACCTACTTGGGACAGACCAACGAGCAGTACTTC. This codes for CASTYLGQTNEQYF.

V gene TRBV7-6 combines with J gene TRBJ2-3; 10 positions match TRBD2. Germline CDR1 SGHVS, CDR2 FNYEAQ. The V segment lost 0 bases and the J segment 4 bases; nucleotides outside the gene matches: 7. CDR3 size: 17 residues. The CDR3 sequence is CASSLAFSSGGADTQYF. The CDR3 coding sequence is TGTGCCAGCAGCTTAGCCTTCTCTAGCGGGGGCGCAGATACGCAGTATTTT. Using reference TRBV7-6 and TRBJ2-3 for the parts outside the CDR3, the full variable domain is GAGVSQSPRYKVTKRGQDVALRCDPISGHVSLYWYRQALGQGPEFLTYFNYEAQQDKSGLPNDRFSAERPEGSISTLTIQRTEQRDSAMYRCASSLAFSSGGADTQYFGPGTRLTVL.

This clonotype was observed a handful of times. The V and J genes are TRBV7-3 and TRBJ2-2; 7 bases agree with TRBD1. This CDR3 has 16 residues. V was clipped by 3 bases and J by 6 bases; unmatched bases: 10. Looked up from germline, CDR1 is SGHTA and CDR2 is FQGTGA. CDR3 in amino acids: CASSFTTGAFAGELFF. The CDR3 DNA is TGTGCCAGCAGCTTTACTACAGGGGCTTTCGCCGGGGAGCTGTTTTTT.

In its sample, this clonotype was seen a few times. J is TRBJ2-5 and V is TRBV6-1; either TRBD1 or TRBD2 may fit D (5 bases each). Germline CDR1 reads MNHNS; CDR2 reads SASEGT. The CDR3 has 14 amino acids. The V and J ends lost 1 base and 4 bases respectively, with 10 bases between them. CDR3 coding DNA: TGTGCCAGCAGTGAAGGCAGGGCGGGAGAGACCCAGTACTTC. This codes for CASSEGRAGETQYF.

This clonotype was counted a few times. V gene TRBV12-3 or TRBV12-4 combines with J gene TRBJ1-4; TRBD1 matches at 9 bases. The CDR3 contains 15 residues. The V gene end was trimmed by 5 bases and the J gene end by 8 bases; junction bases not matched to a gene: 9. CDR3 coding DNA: TGTGCCAGCAGTCCCGGGACAGGGTGGTCAGAAAAACTGTTTTTT. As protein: CASSPGTGWSEKLFF.

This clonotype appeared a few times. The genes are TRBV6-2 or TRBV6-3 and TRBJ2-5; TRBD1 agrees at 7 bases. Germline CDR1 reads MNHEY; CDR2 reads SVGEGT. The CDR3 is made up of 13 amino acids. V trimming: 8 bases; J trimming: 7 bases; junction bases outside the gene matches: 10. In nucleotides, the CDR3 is TGTGCCAGCTTGGGACAGAACCCCGGGACCCAGTACTTC. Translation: CASLGQNPGTQYF.

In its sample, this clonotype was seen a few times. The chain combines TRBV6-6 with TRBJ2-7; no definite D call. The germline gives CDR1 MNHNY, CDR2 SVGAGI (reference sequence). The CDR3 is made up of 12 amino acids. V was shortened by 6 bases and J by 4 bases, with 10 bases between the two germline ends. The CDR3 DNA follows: TGTGCCAGCAGAACCACTCAGTACGAGCAGTACTTC. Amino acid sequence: CASRTTQYEQYF.

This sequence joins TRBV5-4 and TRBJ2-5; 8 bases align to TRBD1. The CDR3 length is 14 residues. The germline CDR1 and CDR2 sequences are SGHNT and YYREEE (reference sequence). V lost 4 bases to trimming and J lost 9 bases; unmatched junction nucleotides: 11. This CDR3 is CASSLRGQGQAQYF. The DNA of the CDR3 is TGTGCCAGCAGCCTCAGGGGGCAGGGGCAGGCCCAGTACTTC.

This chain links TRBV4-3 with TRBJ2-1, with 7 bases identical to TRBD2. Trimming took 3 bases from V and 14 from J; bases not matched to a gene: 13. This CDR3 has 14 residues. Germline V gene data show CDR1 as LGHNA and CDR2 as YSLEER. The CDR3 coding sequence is TGCGCCAGCAGCCAGGATAGAGCCCCCCGGGGGGAGTTCTTC. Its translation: CASSQDRAPRGEFF.

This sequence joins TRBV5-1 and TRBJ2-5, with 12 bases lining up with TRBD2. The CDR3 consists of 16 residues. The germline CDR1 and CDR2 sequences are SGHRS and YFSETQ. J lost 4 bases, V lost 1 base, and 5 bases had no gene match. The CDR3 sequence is CASSLLLAGGGETQYF. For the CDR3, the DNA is TGCGCCAGCAGCTTGCTACTAGCGGGAGGAGGAGAGACCCAGTACTTC.

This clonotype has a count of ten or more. The CDR3 loop reads CASSYGAGADTQYF. For the CDR3, the DNA is TGTGCCAGCAGTTACGGCGCAGGGGCGGATACGCAGTATTTT. The chain has TRBV6-5 and TRBJ2-3; a weak D match, TRBD1 (6 bases). Trimming removed 2 bases at V and 6 bases at J, with 12 bases between. Per the germline V gene, CDR1 is MNHEY and CDR2 is SVGAGI. The CDR3 is made up of 14 amino acids.

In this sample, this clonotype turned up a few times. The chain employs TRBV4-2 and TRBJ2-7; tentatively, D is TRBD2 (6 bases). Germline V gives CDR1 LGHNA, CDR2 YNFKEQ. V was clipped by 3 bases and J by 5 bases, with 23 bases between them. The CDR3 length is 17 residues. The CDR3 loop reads CASSQVLSSVPANEQYF. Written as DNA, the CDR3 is TGTGCCAGCAGCCAGGTCCTTTCTAGCGTCCCGGCCAACGAGCAGTACTTC.

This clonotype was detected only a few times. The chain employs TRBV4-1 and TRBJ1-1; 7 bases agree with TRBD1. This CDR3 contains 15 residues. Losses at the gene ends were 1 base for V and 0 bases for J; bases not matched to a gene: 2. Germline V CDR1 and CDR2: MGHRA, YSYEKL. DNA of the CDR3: TGCGCCAGCAGCCAAGGGGACAGAATGAACACTGAAGCTTTCTTT. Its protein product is CASSQGDRMNTEAFF.

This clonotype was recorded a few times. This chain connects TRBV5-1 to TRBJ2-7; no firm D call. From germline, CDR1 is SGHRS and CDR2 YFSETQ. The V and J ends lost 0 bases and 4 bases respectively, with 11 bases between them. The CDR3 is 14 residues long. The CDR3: CASSLVFGLYEQYF. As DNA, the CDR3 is TGCGCCAGCAGCTTGGTTTTTGGGCTTTACGAGCAGTACTTC. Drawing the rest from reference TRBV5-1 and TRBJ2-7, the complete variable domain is KAGVTQTPRYLIKTRGQQVTLSCSPISGHRSVSWYQQTPGQGLQFLFEYFSETQRNKGNFPGRFSGRQFSNSRSEMNVSTLELGDSALYLCASSLVFGLYEQYFGPGTRLTVT.